The clone carrying this T cell receptor (beta chain) showed up just a few times. Antigen: not known. In TCRdb, the 5' RACE reads were re-called with MiXCR into one record per CDR3 protein. The sample holds 200,000 or so distinct CDR3 sequences, around 16% seen once. The data originate from a study of T-cell memory formation after mild COVID-19. Study results and caveats: The second-wave clones peaking on day 37 were not confirmed as SARS-CoV-2-specific.

The V and J ends lost 8 bases and 7 bases respectively, with 18 bases between them. In germline, CDR1 is SNHLY, CDR2 FYNNEI. The CDR3 consists of 14 residues. The sequenced material came from PBMCs or a T cell subset sorted from them (not recorded which). The clonotype originates from an adult woman who had mild COVID-19 (a few samples of this study predate the infection). Cell type and time point are not known. The genes are TRBV2 and TRBJ2-1; a weak D match, TRBD2 (5 bases). The CDR3, as DNA: TGTGCCAGCCTGAAGACGGGGAAGGGAAATGAGCAGTTCTTC. Its translation: CASLKTGKGNEQFF.